This T cell receptor (beta chain) emerged from a study of molecular identifiers for immune sequencing clone quantification (dated by TCRdb to the late 2010s). About the study as a whole: For a replicate experiment, the RNA from either approximately 20,000 or 100,000 naive CD8 T cells was divided into five aliquots, and four of those aliquots went on to sequencing. This methods study used CD8 T cells to benchmark TCR RNA copy counting and molecular-identifier clustering-based TCR repertoire sequencing (MIDCIRS).

Library preparation was by PCR. Instrument on record: NextSeq 500. Bulk TCR libraries were prepared as previously described, using TCR primers listed in Table S5. Total RNA was purified with the Qiagen AllPrep DNA/RNA kit. Before any analysis, reads coming from multiple sequencing runs of the same library were combined into one pool. In the authors' own workflow: Reads were retained only if their TCR constant sequence matched exactly, and those retained reads were trimmed to 150 nt and grouped according to their 12-nt molecular barcodes. Within each barcode group, reads were sub-clustered at a 15% Levenshtein threshold, and quality-weighted consensus sequences were built per RNA molecule. Non-functional sequences were excluded, and lower-count sequences lying one edit away from another sequence were also excluded. Based on fitting two negative binomial distributions, any barcode sub-cluster with under 20% of the maximum read count was discarded. In-frame beta chains were kept once TCRdb had trimmed the public reads at Q25 with fastp and called clones with MiXCR. All rows with the same CDR3 protein become a single entry with the most common DNA and genes. TCRdb assigned the V and J calls; the authors' analysis was not used. Counted in this sample were approximately 680,000 distinct CDR3 sequences; 25% of them appeared once. Clones ranked in the top ten supply about 0.78% of the sample.

CDR1 SGDLS and CDR2 YYNGEE were looked up in the germline V gene. From the cysteine through the phenylalanine, the CDR3 covers 15 amino acids. Just the 45-base CDR3 DNA is kept, in frame starting at base 1. V is reduced by 0 bases and J by 9 bases, leaving a spacing of 16 bases between them. Naive CD8 T cell libraries were made from roughly 20,000 to 1,000,000 sorted cells using 10%, 30% or 50% of purified RNA. Naive CD8 T cells, defined as CD8+CD4-CCR7+CD45RA+, were FACS-sorted into RLT Plus buffer on a BD FACSAria II. To test detection sensitivity, Jurkat RNA equal to approximately 10 TCR copies was added to samples of about 20,000-1,000,000 naive CD8 T cells. CD8 T cells were enriched with RosetteSep CD8+ T Cell Enrichment Cocktail and Ficoll-Paque, followed by ACK red cell lysis. This clonotype was counted at least ten times. Its antigen is still unknown. No qualities accompany the bases; no much larger clone lies one base away.

The investigation overall reported the following: Spiked-in Jurkat TCR RNA equivalent to a single cell was reported to be detectable even among approximately 1 million naive CD8 T cells. Modeling gave about three recovered TCR RNA copies per cell versus about ten by digital PCR, implying 25% to 30% capture efficiency. The naive libraries included spiked-in Jurkat TCR RNA (fewer than 11 copies' worth), and this Jurkat TCR RNA is not part of the donor repertoire. The sizes of highly expanded clones could end up underestimated when identical TCR molecules share a barcode. In CMV-specific effector cells, clones with more than 20 RNA copies accounted for over 99% of molecules, whereas in naive cells such clones accounted for under 1%. When barcode sub-clustering was not used, chimeric consensus sequences inflated TCR diversity, with chimeras reaching as high as 47%.

Sequencing was done on a sample of naive CD8+ T cells from blood, with Jurkat cell RNA spiked in. Taken with the paper, the label for cell subset or site translates to: FACS-sorted CD8+CD4-CCR7+CD45RA+ naive T cells. The clonotype was recovered from a human donor in good health. Some libraries in this study had Jurkat cell RNA spiked in. In this chain, TRBV9 is recombined with TRBJ1-5; D gene: possibly TRBD1, on 5 matching bases. The nucleotide sequence reads TGTGCCAGCAGCGTAGGAGAGGGGCTAGGTGGGCCCCAGCATTTT. Its coded protein is CASSVGEGLGGPQHF.